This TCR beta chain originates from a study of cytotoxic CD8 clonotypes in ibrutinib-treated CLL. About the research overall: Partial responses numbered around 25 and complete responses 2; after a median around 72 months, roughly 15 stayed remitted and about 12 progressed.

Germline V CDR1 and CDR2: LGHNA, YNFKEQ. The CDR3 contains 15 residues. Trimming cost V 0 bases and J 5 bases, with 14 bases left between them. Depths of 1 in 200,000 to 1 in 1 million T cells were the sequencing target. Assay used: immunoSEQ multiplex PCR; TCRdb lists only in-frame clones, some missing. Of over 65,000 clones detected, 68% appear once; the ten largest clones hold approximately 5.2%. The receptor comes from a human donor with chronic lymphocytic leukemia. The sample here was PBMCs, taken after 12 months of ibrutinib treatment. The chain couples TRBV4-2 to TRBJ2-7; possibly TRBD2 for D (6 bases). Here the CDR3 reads CASSQDGGYLDEQYF. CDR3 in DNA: TGTGCCAGCAGCCAAGATGGGGGGTACCTGGACGAGCAGTACTTC.